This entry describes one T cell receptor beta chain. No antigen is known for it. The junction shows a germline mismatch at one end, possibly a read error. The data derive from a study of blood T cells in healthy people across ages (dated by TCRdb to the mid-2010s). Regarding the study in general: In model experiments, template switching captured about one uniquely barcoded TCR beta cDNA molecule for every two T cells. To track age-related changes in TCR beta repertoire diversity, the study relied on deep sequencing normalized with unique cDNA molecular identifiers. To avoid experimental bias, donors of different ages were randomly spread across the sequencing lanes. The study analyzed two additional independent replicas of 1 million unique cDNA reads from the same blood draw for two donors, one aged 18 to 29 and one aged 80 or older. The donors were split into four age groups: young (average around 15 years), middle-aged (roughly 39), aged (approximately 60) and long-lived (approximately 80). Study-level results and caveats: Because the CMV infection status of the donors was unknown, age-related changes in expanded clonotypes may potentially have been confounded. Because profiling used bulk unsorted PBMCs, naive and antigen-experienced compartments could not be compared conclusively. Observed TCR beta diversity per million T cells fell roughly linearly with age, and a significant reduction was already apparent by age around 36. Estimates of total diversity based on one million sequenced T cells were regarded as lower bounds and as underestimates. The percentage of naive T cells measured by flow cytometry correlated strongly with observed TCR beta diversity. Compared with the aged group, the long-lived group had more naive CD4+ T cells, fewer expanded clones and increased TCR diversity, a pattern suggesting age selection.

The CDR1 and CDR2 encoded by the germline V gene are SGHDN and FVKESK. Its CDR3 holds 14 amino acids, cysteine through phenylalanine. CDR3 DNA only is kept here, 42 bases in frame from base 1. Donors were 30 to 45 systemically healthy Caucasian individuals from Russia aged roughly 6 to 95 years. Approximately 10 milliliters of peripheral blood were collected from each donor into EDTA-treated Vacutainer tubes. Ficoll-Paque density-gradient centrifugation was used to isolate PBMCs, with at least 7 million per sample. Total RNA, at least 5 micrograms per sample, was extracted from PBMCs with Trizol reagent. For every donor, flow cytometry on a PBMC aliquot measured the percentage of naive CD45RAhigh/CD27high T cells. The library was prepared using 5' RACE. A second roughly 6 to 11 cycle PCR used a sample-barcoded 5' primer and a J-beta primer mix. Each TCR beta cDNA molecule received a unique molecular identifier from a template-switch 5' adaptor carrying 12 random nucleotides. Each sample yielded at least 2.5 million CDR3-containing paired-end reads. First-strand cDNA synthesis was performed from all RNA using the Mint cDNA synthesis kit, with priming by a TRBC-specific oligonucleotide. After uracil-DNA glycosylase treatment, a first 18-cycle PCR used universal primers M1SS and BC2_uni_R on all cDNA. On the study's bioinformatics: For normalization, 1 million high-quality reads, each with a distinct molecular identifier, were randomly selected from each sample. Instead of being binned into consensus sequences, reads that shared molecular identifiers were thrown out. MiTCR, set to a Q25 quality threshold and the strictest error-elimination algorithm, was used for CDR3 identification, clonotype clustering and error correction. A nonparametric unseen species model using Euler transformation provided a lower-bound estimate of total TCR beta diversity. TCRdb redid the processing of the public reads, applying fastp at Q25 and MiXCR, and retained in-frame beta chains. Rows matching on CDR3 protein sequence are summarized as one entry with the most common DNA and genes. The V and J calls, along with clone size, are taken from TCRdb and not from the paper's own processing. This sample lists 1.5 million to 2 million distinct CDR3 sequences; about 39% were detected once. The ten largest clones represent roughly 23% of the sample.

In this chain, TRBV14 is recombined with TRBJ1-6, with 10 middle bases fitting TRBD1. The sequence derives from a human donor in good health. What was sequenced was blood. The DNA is TGTGCCAGCAGCCCGTGGACAGGGGGTTCACCCCGCCACTTT. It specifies CASSPWTGGSPRHF.